This T cell receptor beta chain was observed in a study of vaccination and CD4 T cells after COVID-19. Study at large: Convalescents were six males and four females, two of them Hispanic. The peptides that stimulated the cells were overlapping spike peptides from SARS-CoV-2, HCoV-NL63, HCoV-OC43 and HCoV-229E.

Sample treatment: approximately nine-day PBMC culture with coronavirus spike peptide pools or control peptides (ViraFEST assay). On this clonotype: As yet, its antigen is unknown.

Per the germline V gene, CDR1 is SGHRS and CDR2 is YFSETQ. The CDR3 is made up of 17 amino acids. Between the trimmed V and J ends, which lost 1 base and 0 bases, there was a span of 14 bases. At the Johns Hopkins FTIC core, DNA taken from cultured CD4+ T cells was sequenced by way of the Oncomine TCR Beta short-read assay. TCRdb reanalysed the PCR reads using MiXCR and keeps one entry per CDR3 protein. Of more than 9,500 distinct CDR3 sequences listed, roughly half are singletons. The chain carries TRBV5-1 and TRBJ1-5, with D uncertain. This sample comprised cultured CD4+ T cells from blood, obtained after SARS-CoV-2 vaccination. This TCR came from a human donor with COVID-19. The CDR3 region is CASSLSPALGSNQPQHF. CDR3 DNA sequence: TGCGCCAGCAGCTTGAGTCCGGCCCTGGGTAGCAATCAGCCCCAGCATTTT.